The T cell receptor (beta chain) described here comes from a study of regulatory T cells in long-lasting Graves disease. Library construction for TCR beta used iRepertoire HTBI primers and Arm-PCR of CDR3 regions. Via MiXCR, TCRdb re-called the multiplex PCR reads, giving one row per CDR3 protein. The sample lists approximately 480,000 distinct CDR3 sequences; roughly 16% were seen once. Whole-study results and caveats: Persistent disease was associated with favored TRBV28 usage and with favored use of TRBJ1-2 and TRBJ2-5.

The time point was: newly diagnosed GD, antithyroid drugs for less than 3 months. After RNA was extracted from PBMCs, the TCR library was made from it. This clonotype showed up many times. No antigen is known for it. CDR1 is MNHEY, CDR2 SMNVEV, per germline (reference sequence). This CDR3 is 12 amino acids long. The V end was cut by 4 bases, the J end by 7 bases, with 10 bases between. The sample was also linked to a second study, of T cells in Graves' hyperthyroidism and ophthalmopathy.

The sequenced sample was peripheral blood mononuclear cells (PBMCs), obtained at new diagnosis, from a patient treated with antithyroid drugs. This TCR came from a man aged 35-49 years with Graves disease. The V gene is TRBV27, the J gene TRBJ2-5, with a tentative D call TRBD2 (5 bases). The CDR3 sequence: CASSSEGGTQYF. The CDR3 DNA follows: TGTGCCAGCAGTTCAGAGGGCGGGACCCAGTACTTC.